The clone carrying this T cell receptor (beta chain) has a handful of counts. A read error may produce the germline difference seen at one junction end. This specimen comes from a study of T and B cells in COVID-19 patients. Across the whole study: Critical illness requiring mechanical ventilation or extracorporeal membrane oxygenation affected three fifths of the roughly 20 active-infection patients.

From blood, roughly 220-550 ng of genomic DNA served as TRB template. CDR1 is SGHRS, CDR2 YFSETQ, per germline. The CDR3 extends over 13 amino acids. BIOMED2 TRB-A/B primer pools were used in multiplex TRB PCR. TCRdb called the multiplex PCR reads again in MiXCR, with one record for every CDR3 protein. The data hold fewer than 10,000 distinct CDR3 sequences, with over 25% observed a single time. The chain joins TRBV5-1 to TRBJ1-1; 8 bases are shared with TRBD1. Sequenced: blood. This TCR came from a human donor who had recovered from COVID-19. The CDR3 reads CASSRAQGAEAFF. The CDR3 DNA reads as TGTGCCAGCAGTAGAGCACAGGGGGCTGAAGCTTTCTTT.